These 22 T cell receptor beta chains originate from one sample sequenced in a study of post-analysis software for immune sequencing data (dated by TCRdb to between 2014 and 2016). The research as a whole found: Patients showed significantly higher frequencies than controls for a handful of TRBV segments, among them TRBV5-6, TRBV5-1 and TRBV20-1.

Their target antigens are unknown. Library preparation employed PCR. Sequencer: Illumina HiSeq 2500. To reduce PCR and sequencing biases, unique molecular identifiers were built into the TCR beta cDNA libraries. TCRdb reprocessing: public reads trimmed at Q25 with fastp, clones called with MiXCR, in-frame beta chains kept. Rows are combined by CDR3 protein, so each entry shows the most common genes and DNA. This sample comprises about 460,000 distinct CDR3 sequences, approximately 46% of them detected only once. 9% to 14% of the sample lies in the top ten. The specimen sequenced was blood. The receptors were sampled from a girl aged 10 to 17 with multiple sclerosis.

The CDR3 loop is CASSLEEGGTQYF. The CDR3 DNA is TGTGCCAGCAGCCTCGAGGAGGGGGGGACCCAGTACTTC. The V and J genes are TRBV14 and TRBJ2-5; D could derive from TRBD1 or TRBD2 (6 bases each). V lost 4 bases and J lost 7, with 13 bases in between. CDR1 SGHDN and CDR2 FVKESK come from the germline V gene. The CDR3 consists of 13 residues.

The chain recombines TRBV12-3 or TRBV12-4 with TRBJ1-2, with a tentative D call TRBD1 (6 bases). CDR3 length: 16 residues. Trimming cost V 4 bases and J 2 bases, with 17 bases left between them. The CDR3: CASSYRTEFLNYGYTF. CDR3 bases: TGTGCCAGCAGTTACAGGACAGAATTTCTCAACTATGGCTACACCTTC.

A remark on this clonotype: The junction departs from germline at one end; a sequencing error may be responsible. The chain joins TRBV29-1 to TRBJ1-2, with D possibly being TRBD1 (6 bases). This CDR3 is 14 amino acids long. Germline values: CDR1 SQVTM, CDR2 ANQGSEA. This CDR3 reads CSVEDSRGYYGHTF. CDR3 in DNA: TGCAGCGTTGAAGACAGTAGGGGGTACTATGGCCACACCTTC.

The gene calls are TRBV28 and TRBJ2-7, with TRBD2 matching 10 bases. The CDR3 sequence is 16 residues long. In germline, CDR1 is MDHEN, CDR2 SYDVKM. With 6 bases clipped from V and 4 bases from J, the junction kept 12 bases outside the gene matches. The DNA for the CDR3 is TGTGCCAGCAGACCAGCGGGAGGGCCGTATATGTACGAGCAGTACTTC. Its protein product is CASRPAGGPYMYEQYF.

With regard to this clonotype: The junction departs from the called germline gene at one end, perhaps through a read error. The chain joins TRBV7-3 to TRBJ2-1, with TRBD2 identical over 7 bases. The CDR3 sequence is 16 residues long. Germline loops: CDR1 SGHTA, CDR2 FQGTGA. In nucleotides, the CDR3 is TGTGCCAACAGCTCGTCCCTAGCGGCCTCCTACAATGAGCAGTTCTTC. It specifies CANSSSLAASYNEQFF.

The chain couples TRBV24-1 to TRBJ2-1, with 7 bases aligning to TRBD1. The CDR3 contains 15 residues. With 0 bases clipped from V and 9 bases from J, the junction kept 7 bases outside the gene matches. Per the germline V gene, CDR1 is KGHDR and CDR2 is SFDVKD. The CDR3 DNA is TGTGCCACCAGTGATTTGGGCAGGGGGTCGGGTGAGCAGTTCTTC. Encoded protein: CATSDLGRGSGEQFF.

The rearrangement joins TRBV25-1 to TRBJ1-4, with 7 bases that match TRBD1. There are 17 residues in the CDR3. V lost 4 bases to trimming and J lost 3 bases; unmatched junction nucleotides: 11. CDR1 is MGHDK and CDR2 is SYGVNS in the germline V gene. The DNA for the CDR3 is TGTGCCAGCAGTGGAAGTGTTACAGGGGTGGCTAATGAAAAACTGTTTTTT. Its protein is CASSGSVTGVANEKLFF.

This clonotype was seen a handful of times. CDR3 region: CASSRIWGRDSQPQHF. The CDR3 nucleotides read TGTGCCAGCAGTAGGATCTGGGGCAGGGACAGTCAGCCCCAGCATTTT. V usage is TRBV28 and J usage is TRBJ1-5; 7 nucleotides match TRBD1. The CDR3 is 16 residues long. The junction had 13 bases not matched to a gene; V was cut back by 5 bases and J by 6 bases. The germline gives CDR1 MDHEN, CDR2 SYDVKM.

This chain connects TRBV29-1 to TRBJ1-2; 10 bases agree with TRBD1. Losses at the gene ends were 4 bases for V and 7 bases for J; bases not matched to a gene: 6. The CDR3 spans 13 residues. Germline values: CDR1 SQVTM, CDR2 ANQGSEA. CDR3 sequence: CSVVQRDRGGYTF. In DNA, the CDR3 is TGCAGCGTTGTTCAACGGGACAGGGGTGGCTACACCTTC.

CDR3 nucleotide sequence: TGCGCCAGCAGTCTCAGGACAGGGCAGTCTGGGGCCAACGTCCTGACTTTC. Amino acids: CASSLRTGQSGANVLTF. This rearrangement joins TRBV4-1 to TRBJ2-6; 8 bases are shared with TRBD1. There are 17 residues in the CDR3. CDR1 is MGHRA and CDR2 is YSYEKL in the germline V gene. V lost 6 bases and J lost 1; bases outside the gene matches: 8.

The chain couples TRBV7-4 to TRBJ2-5; D possibly corresponds to TRBD2 (6 bases). The ends were cut back, 6 bases at V and 0 bases at J, with 14 bases in the middle. In germline, CDR1 is SGHVT, CDR2 SQSDAQ. This CDR3 has 15 amino acids. CDR3 DNA sequence: TGTGCCAGCAGACGCGGGACCGCGTACCAAGAGACCCAGTACTTC. It codes for CASRRGTAYQETQYF.

In DNA, the CDR3 is TGTGCCAGCAGCTCGAAGCGGGAGAGCTCCTACAATGAGCAGTTCTTC. It codes for CASSSKRESSYNEQFF. The V gene is TRBV7-8, the J gene TRBJ2-1; 8 nucleotides align to TRBD2. The V gene end was trimmed by 4 bases and the J gene end by 0 bases; junction bases not matched to a gene: 5. Germline V lookup: CDR1 SGHVS, CDR2 FQNEAQ. The CDR3 spans 16 residues.

J is TRBJ1-2 and V is TRBV20-1, with D perhaps TRBD1 (5 bases). Germline V lookup: CDR1 DFQATT, CDR2 SNEGSKA (reference sequence). V was clipped by 6 bases and J by 2 bases, with 19 bases between them. This CDR3 has 15 amino acids. DNA of the CDR3: TGCAGTGCAGCCCCCAGAGGGGACCTAAACTATGGCTACACCTTC. Its protein product is CSAAPRGDLNYGYTF.

This clonotype was seen a handful of times. This chain joins TRBV12-3 or TRBV12-4 and TRBJ2-7; D not resolved. The tail of the sequence fits TRBJ2-5 better, so the J call may be wrong. This CDR3 spans 10 amino acids. The CDR3 DNA follows: TGTGCCAGCAGGGTGGAGACCCAGTACTTC. This codes for CASRVETQYF.

The CDR3 DNA follows: TGTGCCAGCAGTCAAGGAACACTACAAGAGACCCAGTACTTC. Its protein product is CASSQGTLQETQYF. The J gene is TRBJ2-5, the V gene TRBV12-3 or TRBV12-4, with D uncertain. The CDR3 has 14 residues. Trimming removed 5 bases at V and 2 bases at J, with 12 bases between.

This chain uses TRBV6-6 with TRBJ2-1, with 7 bases aligning to TRBD2. The CDR3 runs to 14 residues. Germline values: CDR1 MNHNY, CDR2 SVGAGI (reference sequence). The trim removed 5 bases at V and 3 bases at J, leaving 4 bases unmatched. The CDR3 spells CASSTSGNYNEQFF. CDR3 nucleotides: TGTGCCAGCAGTACCAGCGGGAACTACAATGAGCAGTTCTTC.

The chain recombines TRBV27 with TRBJ1-2, with TRBD1 as a possible D gene (5 bases). In germline, CDR1 is MNHEY, CDR2 SMNVEV (reference sequence). Trimming cost V 8 bases and J 4 bases, with 11 bases left between them. The CDR3 length is 12 residues. As DNA, the CDR3 is TGTGCCAGCGGAACAGACAGCTATGGCTACACCTTC. This encodes CASGTDSYGYTF.

This chain joins TRBV28 and TRBJ2-7; 9 nucleotides match TRBD2. The V gene's germline CDR1 is MDHEN and CDR2 SYDVKM. The CDR3 has 14 residues. Germline trimming cut 3 bases from V and 5 bases from J; bases unmatched to any gene: 5. CDR3 protein: CASSLLAGENEQYF. The CDR3 bases are TGTGCCAGCAGTTTGTTAGCGGGAGAGAACGAGCAGTACTTC.

V gene TRBV20-1 combines with J gene TRBJ2-5; TRBD2 matches at 14 bases. Per germline, CDR1 DFQATT and CDR2 SNEGSKA (reference sequence). Trimming cost V 5 bases and J 2 bases; bases outside gene matches: 4. The CDR3 has 15 residues. The chain's CDR3 is CSASRLAGGQETQYF. Written as DNA, the CDR3 is TGCAGTGCTTCCCGACTAGCGGGAGGGCAAGAGACCCAGTACTTC.

CDR3 protein: CASSLRGFSGNTIYF. The CDR3 DNA reads as TGTGCCAGCAGTTTACGGGGATTCTCTGGAAACACCATATATTTT. The genes are TRBV28 and TRBJ1-3; D remains unclear. V gave up 2 bases and J gave up 0 bases, with 8 bases separating them. The germline V gene encodes CDR1 MDHEN and CDR2 SYDVKM. The CDR3 has 15 amino acids.

This clonotype occurred a few times. The CDR3 loop is CASKLAGEQYF. CDR3 nucleotide sequence: TGTGCCAGCAAACTAGCGGGCGAGCAGTACTTC. The rearrangement links TRBV27 to TRBJ2-5; 9 bases fit TRBD2. The closer fit of TRBJ2-7 to the DNA end suggests the J call may be wrong. Germline values: CDR1 MNHEY, CDR2 SMNVEV (reference sequence). The CDR3 totals 11 residues.

This sequence joins TRBV20-1 and TRBJ2-3, with D maybe TRBD2 (6 bases). Germline CDR1 is DFQATT and CDR2 is SNEGSKA (reference sequence). The CDR3 runs 14 residues. V dropped 8 bases and J dropped 7 bases, with 22 bases sitting between them. CDR3 nucleotide sequence: TGCAGTTGCCGGGACTGGATGGCGGGGAATACGCAGTATTTT. Amino acid sequence: CSCRDWMAGNTQYF.